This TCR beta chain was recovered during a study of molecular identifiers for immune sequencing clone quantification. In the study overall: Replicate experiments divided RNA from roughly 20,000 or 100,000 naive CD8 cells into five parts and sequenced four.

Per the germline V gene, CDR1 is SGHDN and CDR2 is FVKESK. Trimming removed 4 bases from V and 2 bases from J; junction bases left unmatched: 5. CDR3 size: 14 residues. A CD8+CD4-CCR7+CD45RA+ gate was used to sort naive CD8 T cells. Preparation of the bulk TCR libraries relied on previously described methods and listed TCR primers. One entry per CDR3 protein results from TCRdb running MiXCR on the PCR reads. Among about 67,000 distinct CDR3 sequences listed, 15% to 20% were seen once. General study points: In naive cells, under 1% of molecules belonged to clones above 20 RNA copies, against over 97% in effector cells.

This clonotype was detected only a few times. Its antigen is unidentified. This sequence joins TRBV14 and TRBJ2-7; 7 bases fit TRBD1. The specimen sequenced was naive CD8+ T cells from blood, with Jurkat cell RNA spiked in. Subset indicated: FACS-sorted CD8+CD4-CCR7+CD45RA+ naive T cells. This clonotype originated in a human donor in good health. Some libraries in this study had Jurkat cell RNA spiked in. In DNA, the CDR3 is TGTGCCAGCAGCCTACGTGACAGGGCCTACGAGCAGTACTTC. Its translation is CASSLRDRAYEQYF.